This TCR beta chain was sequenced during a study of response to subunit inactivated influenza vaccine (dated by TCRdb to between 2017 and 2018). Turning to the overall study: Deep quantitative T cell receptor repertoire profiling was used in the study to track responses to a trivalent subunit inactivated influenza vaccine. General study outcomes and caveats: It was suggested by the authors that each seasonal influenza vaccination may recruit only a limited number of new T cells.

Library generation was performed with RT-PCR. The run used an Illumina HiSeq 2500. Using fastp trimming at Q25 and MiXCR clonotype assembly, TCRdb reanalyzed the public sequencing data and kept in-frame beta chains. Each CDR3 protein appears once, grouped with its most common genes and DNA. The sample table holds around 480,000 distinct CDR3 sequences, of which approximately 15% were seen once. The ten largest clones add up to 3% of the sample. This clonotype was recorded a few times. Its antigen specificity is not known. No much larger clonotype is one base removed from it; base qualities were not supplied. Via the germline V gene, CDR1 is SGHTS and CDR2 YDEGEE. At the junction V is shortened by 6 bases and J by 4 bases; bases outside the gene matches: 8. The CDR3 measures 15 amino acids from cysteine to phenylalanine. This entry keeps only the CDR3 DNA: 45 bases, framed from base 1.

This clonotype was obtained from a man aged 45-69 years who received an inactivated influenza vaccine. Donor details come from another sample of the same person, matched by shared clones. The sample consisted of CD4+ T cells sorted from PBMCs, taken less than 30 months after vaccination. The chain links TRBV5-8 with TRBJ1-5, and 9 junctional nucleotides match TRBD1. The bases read TGTGCCAGCACCCGCCGGGACAGGGATAATCAGCCCCAGCATTTT. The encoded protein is CASTRRDRDNQPQHF.